One and the same sample provided the 24 T cell receptor beta chains below, sequenced in a study of blood T cells in healthy people across ages. For the second PCR, which ran for roughly 6 to 11 cycles, a sample-barcoded 5' primer and a J-beta primer mix were used. TCRdb ran MiXCR on the 5' RACE reads and lists one entry per CDR3 protein. The sample lists 800,000 to 1,000,000 distinct CDR3 sequences, about 48% occurring once. The specimen sequenced was blood. The receptors shown here come from a man aged 25-45 years in good health.

As for this clonotype: A junction end diverges from the germline sequence, so it may reflect a read error. The DNA of the CDR3 is TGTGCCAGCAGGCTTATGACAGAGAATTCACCCCCCCACTTT. Protein product: CASRLMTENSPPHF. The V gene is TRBV28, the J gene TRBJ1-6; tentatively, D is TRBD1 (5 bases). The CDR3 covers 14 residues. The germline gives CDR1 MDHEN, CDR2 SYDVKM.

The chain carries TRBV3-1 and TRBJ2-1, with TRBD2 identical over 8 bases. The CDR3 length is 15 residues. Trimming cost V 1 base and J 5 bases; bases outside gene matches: 4. Germline lookup yields CDR1 LGHDT and CDR2 YNNKEL (reference sequence). The CDR3 region has the DNA TGTGCCAGCAGCCAAGGGAATAGCGGGGACAATGAGCAGTTCTTC. This codes for CASSQGNSGDNEQFF.

Only a few counts were recorded for this clonotype. The chain is built from TRBV13 and TRBJ1-2; 7 bases are shared with TRBD1. This CDR3 contains 13 residues. J was trimmed by 8 bases and V by 6 bases; bases with no gene match: 9. The germline V gene has CDR1 PRHDT and CDR2 FYEKMQ (reference sequence). The CDR3 coding sequence is TGTGCCAGCAGTCCACAGGGGCAGGGAGGCTACACCTTC. Residues: CASSPQGQGGYTF.

This clonotype occurred a few times. This rearrangement joins TRBV5-4 to TRBJ2-5, with 11 bases that match TRBD2. Germline V gene lookup returns CDR1 SGHNT and CDR2 YYREEE (reference sequence). With V trimmed by 0 bases and J by 3 bases, 4 bases remained unmatched. The length of the CDR3 is 16 residues. In DNA, the CDR3 is TGTGCCAGCAGCTTGGCCACTAGCGGGGGTAAAGAGACCCAGTACTTC. This translates into CASSLATSGGKETQYF.

The table lists this clonotype with a few counts. This chain uses TRBV20-1 with TRBJ2-7; D uncertain. The length of the CDR3 is 11 residues. Trimming left V 0 bases short and J 7 bases short, with 7 bases between. CDR1 and CDR2 (germline): DFQATT, SNEGSKA (reference sequence). The DNA of the CDR3 is TGCAGTGCTAGAGATACCGGGGAGCAGTACTTC. Translation gives CSARDTGEQYF.

This clonotype came up a few times. This chain connects TRBV21-1 to TRBJ2-3; the table gives TRBD2 as D, unverified against the DNA. TRBV21-1 is an annotated pseudogene. This CDR3 is built from 15 residues. The CDR3 region is CASSMGSGPTDTQYF. The CDR3 bases are TGTGCCAGCAGCATGGGTAGCGGGCCCACAGATACGCAGTATTTT.

This clonotype appeared a few times. The chain employs TRBV7-9 and TRBJ1-2, with a possible D match to TRBD1 (5 bases). CDR3 size: 17 residues. CDR1 and CDR2 from the germline V gene are SEHNR and FQNEAQ (reference sequence). The V and J ends lost 5 bases and 7 bases respectively, with 26 bases between them. This chain's CDR3 is CASSASGTPWSRFGYTF. CDR3 DNA: TGTGCCAGCAGCGCTTCTGGGACCCCCTGGTCGAGGTTTGGCTACACCTTC.

Concerning this clonotype itself: A read error may account for a junction end that differs from germline. V usage is TRBV3-1 and J usage is TRBJ2-1; 8 positions agree with TRBD2. Germline-derived CDR1 and CDR2 are LGHDT and YNNKEL (reference sequence). This CDR3 contains 16 residues. This CDR3 reads CAGSQGSSGGGNEQFF. Written as DNA, the CDR3 is TGTGCCGGCAGCCAAGGAAGCAGCGGGGGAGGCAATGAGCAGTTCTTC.

The rearrangement links TRBV15 to TRBJ2-5; D is possibly TRBD1 (6 bases). The CDR3 sequence is 14 residues long. V gave up 1 base and J gave up 3 bases, with 9 bases separating them. In germline, CDR1 is LNHNV, CDR2 YYDKDF (reference sequence). The CDR3 sequence is CATSRARTEETQYF. DNA for the CDR3: TGTGCCACCAGCAGAGCCAGGACAGAAGAGACCCAGTACTTC.

The CDR3 sequence is CASSQDWASEQYF. CDR3 nucleotide sequence: TGTGCCAGCAGCCAAGATTGGGCCTCCGAGCAGTACTTC. The rearrangement uses TRBV3-1 and TRBJ2-7; D gene unclear. This CDR3 has 13 amino acids. The germline gives CDR1 LGHDT, CDR2 YNNKEL (reference sequence). Trimming took 0 bases from V and 6 from J, leaving 9 bases between them.

This clonotype was seen more than once but under ten times. The chain recombines TRBV27 with TRBJ2-7; 8 positions agree with TRBD2. Germline-derived CDR1 and CDR2 are MNHEY and SMNVEV (reference sequence). V lost 2 bases, J lost 4 bases, and 10 bases stayed unmatched. The CDR3 contains 16 residues. The CDR3 is CASSLKRGTRYYEQYF. CDR3 nucleotide sequence: TGTGCCAGCAGTTTAAAGCGCGGGACTAGATATTACGAGCAGTACTTC.

This clonotype was observed a handful of times. The rearrangement uses TRBV9 and TRBJ2-1; 11 bases align to TRBD2. Germline V gives CDR1 SGDLS, CDR2 YYNGEE. V lost 0 bases, J lost 0 bases, and 5 bases stayed unmatched. The CDR3 sequence is 18 residues long. The CDR3 is CASSVELAGVSSYNEQFF. In nucleotides, the CDR3 is TGTGCCAGCAGCGTAGAACTAGCGGGGGTGAGCTCCTACAATGAGCAGTTCTTC.

This clonotype came up a few times. An end of the junction does not agree with germline; a read error may underlie this. The CDR3 DNA is TGTGCCAGCAGCCTAGCCGATAGGGGCAAAAACATTCAGTACTTC. Translated: CASSLADRGKNIQYF. The chain recombines TRBV7-9 with TRBJ2-4; tentatively, D is TRBD1 or TRBD2 (5 bases each). There are 15 residues in the CDR3. Germline V gene sequence: CDR1 SEHNR, CDR2 FQNEAQ (reference sequence).

This sequence joins TRBV27 and TRBJ2-7; D ambiguous. The length of the CDR3 is 13 residues. V was shortened by 7 bases and J by 1 base, with 11 bases between the two germline ends. CDR1 is MNHEY, CDR2 SMNVEV, per germline (reference sequence). The CDR3, as DNA: TGTGCCAGCAAAGTAGGGTTTTCCTACGAGCAGTACTTC. Its translation: CASKVGFSYEQYF.

The rearrangement links TRBV10-3 to TRBJ1-1; D gene unclear. V was pared by 2 bases and J by 1 base, with 11 bases between. The CDR3 runs 15 residues. Per the germline V gene, CDR1 is ENHRY and CDR2 is SYGVKD. The DNA for the CDR3 is TGTGCCATCAGTGAGCCCCCCCGGGGGAACACTGAAGCTTTCTTT. It translates to CAISEPPRGNTEAFF.

This clonotype appeared many times. The V call is TRBV28, the J call TRBJ2-7; D perhaps matches TRBD1 (6 bases). Germline V gene data show CDR1 as MDHEN and CDR2 as SYDVKM. V was clipped by 8 bases and J by 3 bases, with 14 bases between them. The CDR3 totals 13 residues. Here the CDR3 reads CASARGQDYEQYF. DNA for the CDR3: TGTGCCAGCGCCCGGGGACAAGACTACGAGCAGTACTTC. Complete variable domain (other parts from reference TRBV28 and TRBJ2-7): DVKVTQSSRYLVKRTGEKVFLECVQDMDHENMFWYRQDPGLGLRLIYFSYDVKMKEKGDIPEGYSVSREKKERFSLILESASTNQTSMYLCASARGQDYEQYFGPGTRLTVT.

This clonotype occurred once. The genes are TRBV4-2 and TRBJ2-1; the D gene is possibly TRBD2 (5 bases). Trimming removed 1 base at V and 12 bases at J, with 13 bases between. The CDR3 is made up of 13 amino acids. Germline V CDR1 and CDR2: LGHNA, YNFKEQ. The chain's CDR3 is CASSQANGVGQFF. The CDR3 DNA is TGTGCCAGCAGCCAAGCAAACGGGGTTGGGCAGTTCTTC.

This chain joins TRBV20-1 and TRBJ2-1; 9 bases map to TRBD2. Germline V gene lookup returns CDR1 DFQATT and CDR2 SNEGSKA (reference sequence). Losses at the gene ends were 3 bases for V and 6 bases for J; bases not matched to a gene: 12. The CDR3 sequence is 16 residues long. The CDR3 sequence is CSASFSERGVRNEQFF. In DNA, the CDR3 is TGCAGTGCTAGTTTCAGCGAGCGGGGGGTACGCAATGAGCAGTTCTTC.

In its sample, this clonotype was seen a few times. The chain recombines TRBV15 with TRBJ1-6; D is unclear. CDR3 size: 20 residues. The germline V gene has CDR1 LNHNV and CDR2 YYDKDF (reference sequence). V gave up 5 bases and J gave up 0 bases, with 23 bases separating them. DNA of the CDR3: TGTGCCACCAGCGTGAGCTCCGAACACGGTATCAGCTCCTATAATTCACCCCTCCACTTT. This translates into CATSVSSEHGISSYNSPLHF.

The chain combines TRBV28 with TRBJ2-7; the match to TRBD1 covers 7 bases. The CDR3 contains 15 residues. Germline values: CDR1 MDHEN, CDR2 SYDVKM. V gave up 4 bases and J gave up 4 bases; unmatched junction bases: 10. The CDR3 bases are TGTGCCAGCAGTTCGCCCGGGACAGCAGTTTACGAGCAGTACTTC. Translation: CASSSPGTAVYEQYF.

The J gene is TRBJ2-3, the V gene TRBV4-3; D uncertain. Germline CDR1 reads LGHNA; CDR2 reads YSLEER. CDR3 size: 19 residues. The V and J ends lost 1 base and 0 bases respectively, with 20 bases between them. The CDR3 protein is CASSQAHPRGRTSTDTQYF. CDR3 bases: TGCGCCAGCAGCCAAGCCCATCCGAGAGGCAGGACCAGCACAGATACGCAGTATTTT.

The chain recombines TRBV11-2 with TRBJ2-4; TRBD1 agrees at 10 bases. Germline lookup yields CDR1 SGHAT and CDR2 FQNNGV. This CDR3 region has 14 residues. V shed 1 base, J shed 8 bases, and the junction held 2 bases outside the gene matches. The CDR3 DNA reads TGTGCCAGCAGCTTAGGGGACAGGGGTGACATTCAGTACTTC. This codes for CASSLGDRGDIQYF.

The rearrangement links TRBV20-1 to TRBJ2-1, with 8 bases that match TRBD2. The CDR3 is made up of 15 amino acids. Losses at the gene ends were 5 bases for V and 6 bases for J; bases not matched to a gene: 12. Germline CDR1 and CDR2: DFQATT and SNEGSKA (reference sequence). The CDR3 nucleotides read TGCAGTGCTGATACCGGGACTAGAGCTCCCAATGAGCAGTTCTTC. This sequence encodes CSADTGTRAPNEQFF.

The sample holds a few counts of this clonotype. The V gene is TRBV12-3 or TRBV12-4, the J gene TRBJ1-1; 7 bases line up with TRBD1. This CDR3 spans 13 amino acids. After removal of 6 bases from V and 1 base from J, the junction contained 2 bases not matched to a gene. The chain's CDR3 is CASRTGSNTEAFF. The CDR3 DNA reads TGTGCCAGCAGGACAGGGTCGAACACTGAAGCTTTCTTT.